This T cell receptor beta chain was recovered during a study of blood T cell repertoires in COVID-19. Study background: Spain, Italy and the United States supplied samples that represented acute and convalescent COVID-19. From T cells, B-cell-depleted T cells, or PBMCs came the material, which was cDNA or gDNA.

This clone has only a few counts. Enrolled during active infection, Seattle patients were then followed longitudinally. V shed 6 bases, J shed 5 bases, and the junction held 12 bases outside the gene matches. The CDR3 sequence is 15 residues long. CDR1 is KGHSH, CDR2 LQKENI, per germline. In the source study's methods: Amplification of reference gene primers provided the estimated nucleated cell counts. The table came from immunoSEQ multiplex PCR; TCRdb's copy has only in-frame clones and leaves some out. That table gives V, J and clone size, and the DNA gave D and trimming. The sample lists about 73,000 clones; roughly 80% were seen once.

V gene TRBV18 combines with J gene TRBJ1-1; 7 bases align to TRBD1. This TCR was sampled from a man between 70 and 80 years old with COVID-19, enrolled during active disease. The sequenced sample was peripheral blood. This CDR3 is CASSPGTAGSTEAFF. The CDR3 bases are TGTGCCAGCTCCCCCGGGACAGCTGGTAGTACTGAAGCTTTCTTT.